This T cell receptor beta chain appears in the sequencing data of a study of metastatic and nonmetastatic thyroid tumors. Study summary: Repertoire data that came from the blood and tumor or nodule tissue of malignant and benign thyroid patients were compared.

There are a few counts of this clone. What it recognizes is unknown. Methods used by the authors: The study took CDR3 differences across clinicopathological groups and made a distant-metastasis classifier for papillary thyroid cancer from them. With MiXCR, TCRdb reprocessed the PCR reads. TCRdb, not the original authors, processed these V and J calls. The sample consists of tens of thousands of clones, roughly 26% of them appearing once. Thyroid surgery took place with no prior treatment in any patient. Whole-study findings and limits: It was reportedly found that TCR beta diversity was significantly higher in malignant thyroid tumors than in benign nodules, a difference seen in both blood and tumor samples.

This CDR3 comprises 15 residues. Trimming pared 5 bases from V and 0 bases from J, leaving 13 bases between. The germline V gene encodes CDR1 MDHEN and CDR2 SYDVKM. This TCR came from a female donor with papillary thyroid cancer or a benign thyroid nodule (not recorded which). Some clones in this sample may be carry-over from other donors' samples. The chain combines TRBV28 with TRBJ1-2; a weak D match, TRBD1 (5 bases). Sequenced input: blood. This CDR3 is CASSLRQPANYGYTF. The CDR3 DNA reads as TGTGCCAGCAGTCTTAGACAGCCAGCTAACTATGGCTACACCTTC.